This TCR beta chain was sequenced during a study of human T cells and chemical hapten exposure. On the study more broadly: Patch tests containing 0.01% DPC, applied to the upper back, were read at 6 days. General study points: Versus controls, expanded TCRs had significantly more large CDR3 similarity clusters.

Each CDR3 protein gets one entry after TCRdb re-called the RACE reads with MiXCR. The profile shows 100,000 to 120,000 distinct CDR3 sequences, 30% to 35% of them singletons. V lost 6 bases and J lost 5; bases outside the gene matches: 9. CDR3 length equals 15 residues. The germline V gene encodes CDR1 MNHEY and CDR2 SVGAGI. As regards this clonotype: Antigen unknown.

Time point in this sample: patch test 3, about 24 weeks after DPC sensitization. Treatment reported: therapeutic diphenylcyclopropenone sensitization with weekly scalp DPC. The receptor comes from a man aged 40-49 years with alopecia areata. Some clones in this sample may be carry-over from other donors' samples. The source material was whole blood, sampled in connection with sensitization to the hapten diphenylcyclopropenone (DPC). The chain combines TRBV6-5 with TRBJ2-5; 10 nucleotides line up with TRBD1. This CDR3 is CASRRGQGSSETQYF. In DNA, the CDR3 is TGTGCCAGCAGAAGGGGACAGGGGTCGTCGGAGACCCAGTACTTC.